These 20 T cell receptor beta chains originate from one sample sequenced in a study of Tregs in tolerant kidney transplant recipients (dated by TCRdb to about 2019). Library method: the immunoSEQ multiplex PCR assay. Sourced from immuneACCESS, this table was stored by TCRdb with only in-frame sequences that have V and J called. A share of the clones is absent; for the studies checked, an unresolved V gene accounts for under half, and the remainder has no known explanation. The sample table shows roughly 250,000 clones, and roughly 80% are seen once. Of the sample, roughly 0.67% falls within the top ten clones. Sequencing was performed on CD4+ T cells from blood. The receptors stem from a human donor in good health.

The gene calls are TRBV18 and TRBJ1-5; D gene unclear. This CDR3 spans 15 amino acids. The germline V gene encodes CDR1 KGHSH and CDR2 LQKENI. The ends were cut back, 5 bases at V and 0 bases at J, with 11 bases in the middle. CDR3: CASSSYTNSNQPQHF. The CDR3 coding sequence is TGTGCCAGCTCATCCTACACGAATAGCAATCAGCCCCAGCATTTT.

The chain carries TRBV29-1 and TRBJ2-1; D call uncertain. Germline V gene data show CDR1 as SQVTM and CDR2 as ANQGSEA. The CDR3 covers 12 residues. Trimming removed 1 base at V and 6 bases at J, with 7 bases between. The chain's CDR3 is CSVEVTGNEQFF. The CDR3 DNA is TGCAGCGTTGAAGTCACTGGCAATGAGCAGTTCTTC.

The chain links TRBV27 to TRBJ2-7; 11 bases are shared with TRBD2. Germline V CDR1 and CDR2: MNHEY, SMNVEV (reference sequence). CDR3 length: 17 residues. Trimming cost V 1 base and J 3 bases; bases outside gene matches: 8. CDR3 bases: TGTGCCAGCAGTTTATTGGGAGGGACTAGCGGAATCTACGAGCAGTACTTC. Protein product: CASSLLGGTSGIYEQYF.

The chain uses TRBV15 and TRBJ2-2; D may be TRBD1 (5 bases). The CDR3 has 12 amino acids. Per germline, CDR1 LNHNV and CDR2 YYDKDF (reference sequence). Trimming removed 9 bases at V and 2 bases at J, with 7 bases between. CDR3 nucleotide sequence: TGTGCCACAAGGGGCAACACCGGGGAGCTGTTTTTT. Amino acid sequence: CATRGNTGELFF.

The chain has TRBV7-9 and TRBJ2-5, with 11 bases aligning to TRBD1. V shed 5 bases and J 5 bases; nucleotides not matched to a gene: 7. There are 15 residues in the CDR3. Germline V lookup: CDR1 SEHNR, CDR2 FQNEAQ (reference sequence). CDR3 DNA: TGTGCCAGCAGCAAAGGACAGGGGGCCGGGGAGACCCAGTACTTC. This translates into CASSKGQGAGETQYF.

The chain links TRBV19 to TRBJ1-2; 9 nucleotides agree with TRBD1. CDR3 length: 16 amino acids. The germline V gene encodes CDR1 LNHDA and CDR2 SQIVND (reference sequence). V lost 8 bases, J lost 8 bases, and 18 bases stayed unmatched. This CDR3 is CASEFTGQGRLGGYTF. CDR3 coding DNA: TGTGCCAGTGAATTTACGGGACAGGGACGTCTCGGCGGCTACACCTTC. The variable domain in full, completed from reference TRBV19 and TRBJ1-2, reads DGGITQSPKYLFRKEGQNVTLSCEQNLNHDAMYWYRQDPGQGLRLIYYSQIVNDFQKGDIAEGYSVSREKKESFPLTVTSAQKNPTAFYLCASEFTGQGRLGGYTFGSGTRLTVV.

The rearrangement links TRBV15 to TRBJ1-4; 8 bases fit TRBD1. The ends lost 2 bases at V and 7 bases at J; junction bases unmatched: 3. CDR3 length: 14 amino acids. Germline-derived CDR1 and CDR2 are LNHNV and YYDKDF (reference sequence). The CDR3 here is CATSRTGGSEKLFF. The DNA for the CDR3 is TGTGCCACCAGCAGAACAGGGGGGAGTGAAAAACTGTTTTTT.

This clone was seen a single time. The chain carries TRBV19 and TRBJ2-1; possibly TRBD2 for D (6 bases). Germline loops: CDR1 LNHDA, CDR2 SQIVND (reference sequence). This CDR3 region has 14 residues. V lost 10 bases to trimming and J lost 8 bases, with 21 bases between them. The CDR3 loop is CATRRGIQDDEQFF. In DNA form, the CDR3 reads TGTGCCACCCGGCGCGGGATTCAGGATGATGAGCAGTTCTTC.

The chain links TRBV10-3 to TRBJ1-5, with a tentative D call TRBD1 (5 bases). V was trimmed by 4 bases and J by 5 bases, leaving 18 bases between them. The CDR3 consists of 16 residues. Germline assignment: CDR1 ENHRY and CDR2 SYGVKD. CDR3 loop: CAISVNSEGPDQPQHF. CDR3 coding DNA: TGTGCCATCAGTGTAAACAGTGAGGGGCCGGATCAGCCCCAGCATTTT.

The chain links TRBV5-6 to TRBJ2-6, with 9 positions matching TRBD1. The CDR3 has 17 amino acids. V trimming: 3 bases; J trimming: 1 base; junction bases outside the gene matches: 5. Germline assignment: CDR1 SGHDT and CDR2 YYEEEE. The CDR3 region has the DNA TGTGCCAGCAGCTCCGGGACAGGGTTTTCTGGGGCCAACGTCCTGACTTTC. It yields the protein CASSSGTGFSGANVLTF.

The chain employs TRBV29-1 and TRBJ1-2, with a tentative D call TRBD1 (5 bases). Germline V lookup: CDR1 SQVTM, CDR2 ANQGSEA. The CDR3 has 11 residues. Trimming shortened V by 7 bases and J by 6 bases, and 12 bases separated the two germline ends. The CDR3 DNA is TGCAGCGCCGAGACAGCTGATGGCTACACCTTC. Amino acid sequence: CSAETADGYTF.

V usage is TRBV7-8 and J usage is TRBJ2-3; 11 bases are shared with TRBD2. The germline gives CDR1 SGHVS, CDR2 FQNEAQ. V was pared by 4 bases and J by 8 bases, with 8 bases of the junction left unmatched. The length of the CDR3 is 15 residues. This CDR3 is CASSSTSGGFGTQYF. The DNA for the CDR3 is TGTGCCAGCAGCTCAACTAGCGGGGGCTTCGGTACGCAGTATTTT.

V usage is TRBV29-1 and J usage is TRBJ1-2; 8 nucleotides line up with TRBD1. There are 14 residues in the CDR3. From germline, CDR1 is SQVTM and CDR2 ANQGSEA. Trimming at V came to 6 bases and at J to 1 base, leaving 7 bases not matched to a gene. CDR3 coding DNA: TGCAGCGTCACGACAGACAGGGGTAACTATGGCTACACCTTC. Its translation is CSVTTDRGNYGYTF. Full variable domain (outside the CDR3, taken from reference TRBV29-1 and TRBJ1-2): SAVISQKPSRDICQRGTSLTIQCQVDSQVTMMFWYRQQPGQSLTLIATANQGSEATYESGFVIDKFPISRPNLTFSTLTVSNMSPEDSSIYLCSVTTDRGNYGYTFGSGTRLTVV.

The V gene is TRBV19, the J gene TRBJ1-5; the D gene is possibly TRBD1 (6 bases). CDR1 is LNHDA and CDR2 is SQIVND in the germline V gene (reference sequence). Trimming shortened V by 7 bases and J by 1 base, and 14 bases separated the two germline ends. The CDR3 has 15 residues. CDR3 coding DNA: TGTGCCAGTACAAGGGGGTTAGTCAGCAATCAGCCCCAGCATTTT. It yields the protein CASTRGLVSNQPQHF. The whole variable domain, filled in from reference TRBV19 and TRBJ1-5, reads DGGITQSPKYLFRKEGQNVTLSCEQNLNHDAMYWYRQDPGQGLRLIYYSQIVNDFQKGDIAEGYSVSREKKESFPLTVTSAQKNPTAFYLCASTRGLVSNQPQHFGDGTRLSIL.

This chain links TRBV7-2 with TRBJ2-7, with 10 bases matching TRBD2. The CDR3 runs 14 residues. Germline loops: CDR1 SGHTA, CDR2 FQGNSA. After removal of 0 bases from V and 5 bases from J, the junction contained 1 base not matched to a gene. This chain's CDR3 is CASSLASGRNEQYF. As DNA, the CDR3 is TGTGCCAGCAGCTTAGCTAGCGGGAGGAACGAGCAGTACTTC.

This clone has more than one count but fewer than ten. This chain uses TRBV7-8 with TRBJ1-3, with D unclear. Germline V lookup: CDR1 SGHVS, CDR2 FQNEAQ. V was clipped by 3 bases and J by 0 bases, with 0 bases between them. This CDR3 has 12 amino acids. CDR3 region: CASSFSGNTIYF. The CDR3 DNA follows: TGTGCCAGCAGCTTCTCTGGAAACACCATATATTTT. Filled out from reference TRBV7-8 and TRBJ1-3, the complete variable domain reads GAGVSQSPRYKVAKRGQDVALRCDPISGHVSLFWYQQALGQGPEFLTYFQNEAQLDKSGLPSDRFFAERPEGSVSTLKIQRTQQEDSAVYLCASSFSGNTIYFGEGSWLTVV.

This clone has only a few counts. The J gene is TRBJ1-2, the V gene TRBV29-1, with a possible D match to TRBD1 (6 bases). V was trimmed by 8 bases and J by 3 bases, leaving 16 bases between them. The CDR3 spans 13 residues. Germline V lookup: CDR1 SQVTM, CDR2 ANQGSEA. The CDR3 sequence: CSFTRGQYYGYTF. CDR3 sequence (DNA): TGCAGCTTTACTCGGGGGCAGTACTATGGCTACACCTTC.

The chain employs TRBV5-1 and TRBJ1-1, with TRBD1 matching 8 bases. Unmatched junction bases numbered 4, after V lost 3 bases and J lost 0 bases. From germline, CDR1 is SGHRS and CDR2 YFSETQ. The CDR3 sequence is 15 residues long. CDR3 bases: TGCGCCAGCAGCTGGGGGACAGGCATGAACACTGAAGCTTTCTTT. Encoded protein: CASSWGTGMNTEAFF.

The rearrangement joins TRBV19 to TRBJ2-7, with no clear D. This CDR3 is built from 13 residues. The V end lost 3 bases, the J end lost 5 bases, and 11 bases lay between the germline ends. Germline CDR1 and CDR2: LNHDA and SQIVND (reference sequence). The CDR3 loop is CASSMWVGDEQYF. The DNA of the CDR3 is TGTGCCAGTAGTATGTGGGTAGGCGACGAGCAGTACTTC.

The rearrangement joins TRBV5-6 to TRBJ2-5; either TRBD1 or TRBD2 may fit D (5 bases each). There are 16 residues in the CDR3. Trimming removed 0 bases from V and 1 base from J, with 13 bases in between. CDR1 SGHDT and CDR2 YYEEEE come from the germline V gene. This CDR3 reads CASSLGLGGTQETQYF. In DNA form, the CDR3 reads TGTGCCAGCAGCTTGGGGCTTGGGGGAACCCAAGAGACCCAGTACTTC.